A single sample is the source of the 9 T cell receptor beta chains below, sequenced in a study of T-cell reconstitution after alpha-beta-depleted transplantation in children. Unique molecular identifiers featured in how the TCRbeta library was prepared. A single record per CDR3 protein comes from TCRdb applying MiXCR to the PCR reads. Among around 340,000 distinct CDR3 sequences listed, about 14% were seen once. The sample consisted of PBMCs, taken from the stem cell graft. These receptors all come from a human donor who donated a stem cell graft to a child with Fanconi anemia.

CDR3 sequence reads: CASSAGTGGARGQYF. The CDR3 nucleotides are TGCGCCAGCAGTGCCGGGACAGGGGGCGCACGGGGGCAGTATTTT. This rearrangement joins TRBV10-1 to TRBJ2-3; TRBD1 agrees at 12 bases. With 4 bases clipped from V and 11 bases from J, the junction kept 10 bases outside the gene matches. The CDR3 runs to 15 residues. Germline-derived CDR1 and CDR2 are WNHNN and SYGVQD (reference sequence).

This clonotype was seen ten or more times. J is TRBJ1-1 and V is TRBV7-9, with D tentatively TRBD1 (6 bases). The CDR3 totals 13 residues. Germline V lookup: CDR1 SEHNR, CDR2 FQNEAQ (reference sequence). Trimming left V 3 bases short and J 4 bases short, with 9 bases between. This CDR3 is CASSFTGSTEAFF. The CDR3 DNA reads TGTGCCAGCAGCTTCACAGGGAGCACTGAAGCTTTCTTT.

Written as DNA, the CDR3 is TGCAGTGCTAGAGATCTCTACAGCGAGGGGCACTATGGCTACACCTTC. It is translated as CSARDLYSEGHYGYTF. The chain employs TRBV20-1 and TRBJ1-2; tentatively, D is TRBD1 (5 bases). CDR3 length equals 16 residues. Trimming removed 0 bases from V and 3 bases from J, with 17 bases in between. Germline lookup yields CDR1 DFQATT and CDR2 SNEGSKA (reference sequence).

The chain couples TRBV7-2 to TRBJ2-5, with 8 nucleotides matching TRBD1. Unmatched junction bases numbered 12, after V lost 5 bases and J lost 4 bases. Germline CDR1 SGHTA, CDR2 FQGNSA. The CDR3 contains 16 residues. The chain's CDR3 is CASSPRIRTGTETQYF. CDR3 bases: TGTGCCAGCAGCCCTAGAATCCGGACAGGGACAGAGACCCAGTACTTC.

Only a few counts were recorded for this clonotype. The chain combines TRBV12-3 or TRBV12-4 with TRBJ2-4; D is possibly TRBD1 (6 bases). The ends were cut back, 5 bases at V and 5 bases at J, with 13 bases in the middle. The CDR3 is 14 residues long. The CDR3 DNA sequence: TGTGCCAGCAGTCGAGTGACAGGTCAAAACATTCAGTACTTC. It encodes CASSRVTGQNIQYF.

The J gene is TRBJ1-1, the V gene TRBV5-1, with no clear D. This CDR3 has 12 residues. In germline, CDR1 is SGHRS, CDR2 YFSETQ. V lost 4 bases to trimming and J lost 1 base, with 5 bases between them. CDR3 coding DNA: TGCGCCAGCAGCCACCAGAACACTGAAGCTTTCTTT. This gives the protein CASSHQNTEAFF.

This clonotype was picked up a small number of times. The V and J genes are TRBV29-1 and TRBJ2-4, with 9 nucleotides matching TRBD1. Trimming cost V 5 bases and J 0 bases; bases outside gene matches: 14. The germline V gene has CDR1 SQVTM and CDR2 ANQGSEA. CDR3 size: 18 residues. The chain's CDR3 is CSVLTGTGRVLAKNIQYF. As DNA, the CDR3 is TGCAGCGTTTTAACCGGGACAGGGAGGGTCTTAGCCAAAAACATTCAGTACTTC.

This clonotype was seen more than once but under ten times. The chain recombines TRBV6-2 or TRBV6-3 with TRBJ1-5; D gene uncertain. CDR1 is MNHEY and CDR2 is SVGEGT in the germline V gene. V lost 6 bases to trimming and J lost 0 bases, with 12 bases between them. The CDR3 spans 15 residues. CDR3 coding DNA: TGTGCCAGCAGGACCTCGGGAATTAGCAATCAGCCCCAGCATTTT. It specifies CASRTSGISNQPQHF.

On this clonotype itself: This may come from a read error, since a much larger clone is one base off. The conserved closing phenylalanine or tryptophan is absent in this CDR3, likely reflecting a read error. The limits of the CDR3 on the DNA are not certain, so only TCRdb's listed CDR3 is given. The chain combines TRBV21-1 with TRBJ1-6; the table's D call, TRBD1, has no DNA check behind it. TRBV21-1 is assigned pseudogene status. Both ends counted, the CDR3 spans 18 residues. CDR3 sequence reads: CASSKNIQGPNYNSPLHS.